Each of the 7 T cell receptor beta chains below was sequenced from the same sample in a study of blood T cell repertoires in COVID-19 (TCRdb year 2020). Library creation used the immunoSEQ multiplex PCR assay. TCRdb stores this immuneACCESS table with in-frame sequences only. Part of the clones is absent; in the studies checked, under half of the shortfall reflects unresolved V genes, and no reason is known for the rest. This sample gives roughly 210,000 clones in total; about 88% of them show up just once. The ten largest clones represent over 1.5% of the sample. The specimen sequenced was peripheral blood. These receptors were taken from a man aged 65-85 years with acute or convalescent COVID-19.

DNA of the CDR3: TGTGCCAGCAGTTACCAAGGGGACAGGGGAGACCACGAGCAGTACTTC. The encoded protein is CASSYQGDRGDHEQYF. The J gene is TRBJ2-7, the V gene TRBV6-5, with 10 nucleotides matching TRBD1. The V gene end was trimmed by 2 bases and the J gene end by 5 bases; junction bases not matched to a gene: 9. The CDR3 runs 16 residues. Germline lookup yields CDR1 MNHEY and CDR2 SVGAGI.

The chain joins TRBV7-2 to TRBJ2-1; D is unclear. The CDR3 is 12 amino acids. With 1 base removed from V and 9 bases from J, the gap between germline ends came to 7 bases. Germline V gene lookup returns CDR1 SGHTA and CDR2 FQGNSA. CDR3 sequence reads: CASSLVLAEQFF. The CDR3 DNA is TGTGCCAGCAGCTTAGTTTTAGCTGAGCAGTTCTTC. Based on the CDR3 plus reference TRBV7-2 and TRBJ2-1, the full variable domain is GAGVSQSPSNKVTEKGKDVELRCDPISGHTALYWYRQSLGQGLEFLIYFQGNSAPDKSGLPSDRFSAERTGGSVSTLTIQRTQQEDSAVYLCASSLVLAEQFFGPGTRLTVL.

The sample holds one count of this clone. The CDR3 bases are TGTGCCAGCAGCCAAGTGGACTTCTCAGGGGCGGGTACCGGGGAGCTGTTTTTT. It translates to CASSQVDFSGAGTGELFF. The chain couples TRBV3-1 (or the pseudogene TRBV3-2) to TRBJ2-2; D might be TRBD1 (6 bases). Germline V lookup: CDR1 LGHDT, CDR2 YNNKEL (reference sequence). The V gene lost 1 base and the J gene lost 5 bases, with 20 bases spanning the gap. The CDR3 runs to 18 residues.

The V gene is TRBV18, the J gene TRBJ2-7; D call uncertain. Germline CDR1 and CDR2: KGHSH and LQKENI. The ends were cut back, 0 bases at V and 0 bases at J, with 6 bases in the middle. The CDR3 is 14 amino acids. CDR3 in DNA: TGTGCCAGCTCACCACCGGGCACCTCCTACGAGCAGTACTTC. This codes for CASSPPGTSYEQYF.

V is TRBV30 and J is TRBJ2-7; TRBD2 matches 8 bases. Per germline, CDR1 GTSNPN and CDR2 SVGIG (reference sequence). This CDR3 contains 13 residues. With V trimmed by 0 bases and J by 7 bases, 5 bases remained unmatched. The CDR3 DNA sequence: TGTGCCTGGAGTGTAGCGAGCGGGAGAGAGCAGTACTTC. Its translation: CAWSVASGREQYF.

V and J are TRBV18 and TRBJ1-1; 9 bases fit TRBD1. Germline CDR1 KGHSH, CDR2 LQKENI. The CDR3 is 14 residues long. V lost 6 bases to trimming and J lost 4 bases; unmatched junction nucleotides: 6. DNA for the CDR3: TGTGCCAGCTCGCCGAAGGACAGGGGCACTGAAGCTTTCTTT. Its translation is CASSPKDRGTEAFF.

In DNA form, the CDR3 reads TGTGCCAGCAGTGAGGGGGCGGGCACAGATACGCAGTATTTT. Residues: CASSEGAGTDTQYF. The rearrangement links TRBV2 to TRBJ2-3, with a possible D match to TRBD1 (6 bases). Germline-derived CDR1 and CDR2 are SNHLY and FYNNEI. Trimming left V 3 bases short and J 1 base short, with 8 bases between. The CDR3 runs to 14 residues.